Below, 19 T cell receptor beta chains from the same sample are listed, as sequenced in a study of cytomegalovirus exposure and HLA in healthy donors. The PCR made use of 60 Vbeta and 13 Jbeta primers. Sequencing used immunoSEQ multiplex PCR; TCRdb keeps in-frame clones, though not all of them. The sample shows 200,000 to 250,000 clones, about 80% of them seen only once. Sequencing input: PBMCs. These receptors all come from a woman in her thirties or forties in good health and CMV-seronegative.

V gene TRBV5-1 combines with J gene TRBJ1-4; D not certain. This CDR3 spans 13 amino acids. Looked up from germline, CDR1 is SGHRS and CDR2 is YFSETQ. Trimming took 5 bases from V and 4 from J, leaving 9 bases between them. CDR3 in amino acids: CASRVAVNEKLFF. The CDR3 coding sequence is TGCGCCAGCAGAGTGGCAGTTAATGAAAAACTGTTTTTT.

The CDR3 is CASRGSGLDIQYF. The CDR3 DNA sequence: TGTGCCAGTAGAGGGTCGGGGTTGGACATTCAGTACTTC. The genes are TRBV19 and TRBJ2-4; D possibly corresponds to TRBD2 (5 bases). Trimming pared 6 bases from V and 8 bases from J, leaving 14 bases between. The CDR3 is 13 amino acids. From germline, CDR1 is LNHDA and CDR2 SQIVND (reference sequence).

This clone appeared once. The gene calls are TRBV6-6 and TRBJ2-3; 10 bases match TRBD2. Germline-derived CDR1 and CDR2 are MNHNY and SVGAGI (reference sequence). V was pared by 2 bases and J by 2 bases, with 1 base of the junction left unmatched. The CDR3 contains 15 residues. CDR3 amino acids: CASSYSGGATDTQYF. CDR3 nucleotide sequence: TGTGCCAGCAGTTACAGCGGGGGGGCCACAGATACGCAGTATTTT.

This clone has just a few counts. This chain links TRBV6-5 with TRBJ1-6; TRBD1 aligns across 7 bases. Losses at the gene ends were 6 bases for V and 6 bases for J; bases not matched to a gene: 2. The CDR3 extends over 13 amino acids. CDR1 and CDR2 (germline): MNHEY, SVGAGI. In nucleotides, the CDR3 is TGTGCCAGCAGAGGGGGCAGTAATTCACCCCTCCACTTT. Its protein is CASRGGSNSPLHF.

The chain is built from TRBV6-1 and TRBJ2-2, with D hard to call. V was clipped by 5 bases and J by 4 bases, with 11 bases between them. Germline CDR1 and CDR2: MNHNS and SASEGT. CDR3 length: 14 residues. CDR3 in amino acids: CASSRDTVTGELFF. In DNA, the CDR3 is TGTGCCAGCAGTAGAGACACCGTCACCGGGGAGCTGTTTTTT.

The rearrangement links TRBV5-4 to TRBJ1-1, with 7 bases that match TRBD1. Per germline, CDR1 SGHNT and CDR2 YYREEE (reference sequence). The length of the CDR3 is 14 residues. V shed 0 bases and J 1 base; nucleotides not matched to a gene: 0. CDR3 coding DNA: TGTGCCAGCAGCTTGGGGGACAGGAACACTGAAGCTTTCTTT. It specifies CASSLGDRNTEAFF.

The chain couples TRBV7-2 to TRBJ2-5; perhaps TRBD2 as D (5 bases). Per the germline V gene, CDR1 is SGHTA and CDR2 is FQGNSA. Trimming took off 6 bases at V and 5 bases at J, with 13 bases between the two ends. The CDR3 sequence is 13 residues long. The CDR3 loop reads CASSGSLRETQYF. CDR3 DNA sequence: TGTGCCAGCAGTGGGAGCCTGAGGGAGACCCAGTACTTC. The full variable domain, its missing parts supplied by reference TRBV7-2 and TRBJ2-5, is GAGVSQSPSNKVTEKGKDVELRCDPISGHTALYWYRQSLGQGLEFLIYFQGNSAPDKSGLPSDRFSAERTGGSVSTLTIQRTQQEDSAVYLCASSGSLRETQYFGPGTRLLVL.

J is TRBJ2-7 and V is TRBV7-2, with D possibly matching TRBD1 (5 bases). V dropped 7 bases and J dropped 4 bases, with 17 bases sitting between them. The length of the CDR3 is 14 residues. CDR1 SGHTA and CDR2 FQGNSA come from the germline V gene. The CDR3 protein is CASTKPQGNYEQYF. The CDR3 DNA follows: TGTGCCAGCACCAAACCCCAGGGAAATTACGAGCAGTACTTC.

The chain has TRBV7-9 and TRBJ1-6; D gene ambiguous. The CDR3 runs 12 residues. V lost 1 base to trimming and J lost 8 bases, with 3 bases between them. Germline V gene sequence: CDR1 SEHNR, CDR2 FQNEAQ (reference sequence). CDR3 DNA: TGTGCCAGCAGCTTAGTCGATTCACCCCTCCACTTT. Protein sequence: CASSLVDSPLHF.

V gene TRBV7-9 combines with J gene TRBJ1-2; D is unresolved. V gave up 8 bases and J gave up 8 bases, with 18 bases separating them. Germline CDR1 and CDR2: SEHNR and FQNEAQ (reference sequence). The CDR3 loop spans 13 amino acids. The DNA for the CDR3 is TGTGCCAGCGTGACTGGAGGAGGAAACGGCTACACCTTC. Translating gives CASVTGGGNGYTF. Combining the CDR3 with reference TRBV7-9 and TRBJ1-2 gives the whole variable domain DTGVSQNPRHKITKRGQNVTFRCDPISEHNRLYWYRQTLGQGPEFLTYFQNEAQLEKSRLLSDRFSAERPKGSFSTLEIQRTEQGDSAMYLCASVTGGGNGYTFGSGTRLTVV.

The chain combines TRBV5-1 with TRBJ1-2; 11 bases are a match to TRBD1. The CDR3 extends over 16 amino acids. CDR1 and CDR2 from the germline V gene are SGHRS and YFSETQ. V lost 3 bases and J lost 9; bases outside the gene matches: 13. CDR3: CASSWTRGQGASSYTF. CDR3 DNA sequence: TGCGCCAGCAGCTGGACTAGAGGACAGGGGGCGAGTAGCTACACCTTC.

The rearrangement uses TRBV9 and TRBJ1-6; 10 bases line up with TRBD1. Trimming removed 1 base from V and 8 bases from J; junction bases left unmatched: 9. Germline lookup yields CDR1 SGDLS and CDR2 YYNGEE. The CDR3 has 17 amino acids. CDR3 region: CASSVRDRGRTDSPLHF. CDR3 DNA sequence: TGTGCCAGCAGCGTAAGGGACAGGGGCCGTACCGATTCACCCCTCCACTTT. The full variable domain, its missing parts supplied by reference TRBV9 and TRBJ1-6, is DSGVTQTPKHLITATGQRVTLRCSPRSGDLSVYWYQQSLDQGLQFLIQYYNGEERAKGNILERFSAQQFPDLHSELNLSSLELGDSALYFCASSVRDRGRTDSPLHFGNGTRLTVT.

The V and J genes are TRBV2 and TRBJ2-4; 13 bases align to TRBD2. This CDR3 comprises 15 residues. CDR1 is SNHLY, CDR2 FYNNEI, per germline. V lost 5 bases, J lost 8 bases, and 6 bases stayed unmatched. CDR3 in amino acids: CASSTTSGGVDIQYF. The DNA for the CDR3 is TGTGCCAGCAGTACAACTAGCGGGGGGGTTGACATTCAGTACTTC.

CDR3 DNA: TGTGCCAGCAGCCAATCTCTAGGCGGCACTGAAGCTTTCTTT. Translated: CASSQSLGGTEAFF. The rearrangement uses TRBV14 and TRBJ1-1; D is ambiguous. The V gene's germline CDR1 is SGHDN and CDR2 FVKESK. The V and J ends lost 2 bases and 4 bases respectively, with 11 bases between them. The CDR3 consists of 14 residues.

The V call is TRBV6-5, the J call TRBJ1-1; D is unresolved. V lost 0 bases to trimming and J lost 7 bases, with 12 bases between them. CDR1 is MNHEY and CDR2 is SVGAGI in the germline V gene. The CDR3 has 14 amino acids. In nucleotides, the CDR3 is TGTGCCAGCAGTTACTCGAGTCGAGGTTTTGAAGCTTTCTTT. This encodes CASSYSSRGFEAFF.

The CDR3 bases are TGTGCCAGCCGACTAGCGGGGGGCCCCCGCTACTTC. As protein: CASRLAGGPRYF. The chain couples TRBV6-5 to TRBJ2-5; TRBD2 matches 13 bases. The ends lost 8 bases at V and 14 bases at J; junction bases unmatched: 8. Looked up from germline, CDR1 is MNHEY and CDR2 is SVGAGI. The length of the CDR3 is 12 residues.

This clone was seen once. V is TRBV7-8 and J is TRBJ2-2; TRBD2 agrees at 12 bases. Germline trimming cut 4 bases from V and 3 bases from J; bases unmatched to any gene: 9. This CDR3 contains 18 residues. Germline V lookup: CDR1 SGHVS, CDR2 FQNEAQ. The CDR3 is CASSWELAGGPDTGELFF. CDR3 nucleotides: TGTGCCAGCAGCTGGGAGCTAGCGGGGGGGCCGGACACCGGGGAGCTGTTTTTT.

The chain couples TRBV2 to TRBJ1-1, with D maybe TRBD1 (5 bases). The CDR3 has 11 residues. V lost 4 bases, J lost 7 bases, and 7 bases lay in between. In germline, CDR1 is SNHLY, CDR2 FYNNEI. The CDR3 nucleotides are TGTGCCAGCAGTGTCGGGGGTGAAGCTTTCTTT. Its translation is CASSVGGEAFF. The whole variable domain, filled in from reference TRBV2 and TRBJ1-1, reads EPEVTQTPSHQVTQMGQEVILRCVPISNHLYFYWYRQILGQKVEFLVSFYNNEISEKSEIFDDQFSVERPDGSNFTLKIRSTKLEDSAMYFCASSVGGEAFFGQGTRLTVV.

The rearrangement joins TRBV19 to TRBJ2-1; maybe TRBD1 (6 bases). Germline values: CDR1 LNHDA, CDR2 SQIVND (reference sequence). This CDR3 comprises 13 residues. Trimming took 3 bases from V and 10 from J, leaving 13 bases between them. CDR3 sequence: CASSIHRVREQFF. Here the CDR3 DNA reads TGTGCCAGTAGTATCCACAGGGTTCGCGAGCAGTTCTTC.